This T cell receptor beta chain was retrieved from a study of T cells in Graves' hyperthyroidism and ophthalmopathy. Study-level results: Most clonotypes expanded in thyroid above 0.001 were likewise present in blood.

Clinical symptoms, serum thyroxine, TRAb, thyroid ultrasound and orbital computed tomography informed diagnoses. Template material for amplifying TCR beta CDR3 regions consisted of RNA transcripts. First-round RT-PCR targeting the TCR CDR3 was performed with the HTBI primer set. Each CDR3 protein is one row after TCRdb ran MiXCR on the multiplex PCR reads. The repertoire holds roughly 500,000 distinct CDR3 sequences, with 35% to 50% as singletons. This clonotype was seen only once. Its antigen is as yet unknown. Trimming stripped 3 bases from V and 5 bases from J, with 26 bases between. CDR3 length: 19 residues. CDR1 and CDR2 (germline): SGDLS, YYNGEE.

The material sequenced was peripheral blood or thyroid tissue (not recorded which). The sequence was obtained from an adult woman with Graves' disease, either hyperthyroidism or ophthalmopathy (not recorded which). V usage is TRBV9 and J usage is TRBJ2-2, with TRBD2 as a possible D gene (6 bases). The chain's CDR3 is CASSGAGRGIGLGTGELFF. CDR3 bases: TGTGCCAGCAGCGGAGCAGGGCGCGGGATTGGTCTTGGGACCGGGGAGCTGTTTTTT.